Shown below are 7 T cell receptor beta chains from a single sample sequenced in a study of T cell changes during pregnancy in multiple sclerosis. TCRdb's copy holds only in-frame clones and misses some; the assay was immunoSEQ multiplex PCR. Of about 42,000 clones in the sample, 84% were seen once. Sequenced material: CD4+ T cells from peripheral blood mononuclear cells, taken before pregnancy. Receptor source: a female donor with multiple sclerosis, enrolled in a pregnancy study.

This chain uses TRBV27 with TRBJ1-2, with 7 bases fitting TRBD1. Germline assignment: CDR1 MNHEY and CDR2 SMNVEV (reference sequence). The CDR3 is 15 amino acids. The J segment lost 2 bases and the V segment lost 2 bases, leaving 5 bases of the junction unmatched. This CDR3 is CASSLVIGGNYGYTF. In DNA form, the CDR3 reads TGTGCCAGCAGTTTAGTGATAGGGGGCAACTATGGCTACACCTTC.

The chain recombines TRBV25-1 with TRBJ2-3; 10 nucleotides agree with TRBD1. The germline V gene has CDR1 MGHDK and CDR2 SYGVNS. J lost 2 bases, V lost 4 bases, and 6 bases had no gene match. The CDR3 extends over 16 amino acids. As DNA, the CDR3 is TGTGCCAGCAGTGGCCGGGGACAGGGGAACACAGATACGCAGTATTTT. Encoded protein: CASSGRGQGNTDTQYF.

V usage is TRBV19 and J usage is TRBJ2-7, with 11 bases matching TRBD1. The germline V gene encodes CDR1 LNHDA and CDR2 SQIVND (reference sequence). Trimming removed 5 bases from V and 3 bases from J; junction bases left unmatched: 9. The CDR3 contains 16 residues. CDR3 DNA sequence: TGTGCCAGTAGTTCGAGCTGGGACAGGGGGTACTACGAGCAGTACTTC. It specifies CASSSSWDRGYYEQYF.

The CDR3 loop reads CASSQDSYRGTDAFF. For the CDR3, the DNA is TGCGCCAGCAGCCAAGATTCATACAGGGGGACGGATGCTTTCTTT. This chain links TRBV4-3 with TRBJ1-1, with 8 nucleotides matching TRBD1. The CDR3 loop spans 15 amino acids. From germline, CDR1 is LGHNA and CDR2 YSLEER. V lost 0 bases and J lost 11; bases outside the gene matches: 11.

The rearrangement uses TRBV4-3 and TRBJ2-2; the match to TRBD2 covers 8 bases. Germline V gene sequence: CDR1 LGHNA, CDR2 YSLEER. After removal of 1 base from V and 4 bases from J, the junction contained 5 bases not matched to a gene. The CDR3 is 16 amino acids. CDR3 loop: CASSQARGGPTGELFF. CDR3 DNA sequence: TGCGCCAGCAGCCAAGCTCGGGGGGGCCCCACCGGGGAGCTGTTTTTT.

The V and J genes are TRBV2 and TRBJ1-5; 7 bases line up with TRBD1. The trim removed 6 bases at V and 7 bases at J, leaving 6 bases unmatched. Per the germline V gene, CDR1 is SNHLY and CDR2 is FYNNEI. The CDR3 spans 13 residues. CDR3 amino acids: CASSRQGGQPQHF. In nucleotides, the CDR3 is TGTGCCAGCAGCAGACAGGGTGGCCAGCCCCAGCATTTT. The full variable domain, in which reference TRBV2 and TRBJ1-5 provide the parts outside the CDR3, is EPEVTQTPSHQVTQMGQEVILRCVPISNHLYFYWYRQILGQKVEFLVSFYNNEISEKSEIFDDQFSVERPDGSNFTLKIRSTKLEDSAMYFCASSRQGGQPQHFGDGTRLSIL.

Worth noting for this clone: This may come from a read error, since a much larger clone is one base off. This specimen includes other DNA sequences encoding the same CDR3. The rearrangement links TRBV12-5 to TRBJ1-2; a weak D match, TRBD1 (6 bases). Trimming stripped 6 bases from V and 7 bases from J, with 9 bases between. CDR3 length: 11 residues. Germline lookup yields CDR1 LGHNT and CDR2 FRNRAP. The chain's CDR3 is CASGQGSGYTF. The DNA of the CDR3 is TGTGCTAGTGGACAGGGCTCTGGCTACACCTTC.